The rows below give T cell receptor beta chains drawn from one sample of a study of molecular identifiers for immune sequencing clone quantification. From the PCR reads, TCRdb called clonotypes with MiXCR, one entry per CDR3 protein. This table has around 480,000 distinct CDR3 sequences, around 21% appearing once. Sequencing was done on a sample of naive CD8+ T cells from blood, with Jurkat cell RNA spiked in. The receptors come from a human donor in good health. Some libraries in this study had Jurkat cell RNA spiked in. CDR3s include the opening cysteine and the closing phenylalanine or tryptophan. The D gene is left open where the match is weak. Not every row has a clone size; where given, it reads once, few, many or a size class.

clone_size	cdr3_length	d_call	v_call	j_call	cdr3_aa	cdr3_nt
few	16	-	TRBV3-1	TRBJ1-2	CASSQGTGPSDYGYTF	TGTGCCAGCAGCCAAGGTACCGGACCTTCTGACTATGGCTACACCTTC
-	16	-	TRBV4-1	TRBJ2-4	CASSQGVGRGPNIQYF	TGCGCCAGCAGCCAAGGGGTCGGGCGGGGGCCAAACATTCAGTACTTC
many	13	TRBD1	TRBV6-2/TRBV6-3	TRBJ1-1	CASHPGGGTEAFF	TGTGCCAGTCATCCAGGGGGAGGCACTGAAGCTTTCTTT
many	16	-	TRBV15	TRBJ2-6	CATSSGPNSGANVLTF	TGTGCCACCAGCAGTGGGCCAAACTCTGGGGCCAACGTCCTGACTTTC
many	14	-	TRBV28	TRBJ1-1	CASSPSRGADEAFF	TGTGCCAGCAGCCCGAGCCGGGGCGCCGATGAAGCTTTCTTT
once	15	TRBD2	TRBV11-2	TRBJ2-1	CASTPGGGLYNEQFF	TGTGCCAGCACCCCGGGGGGAGGGCTTTACAATGAGCAGTTCTTC
few	15	TRBD1	TRBV20-1	TRBJ2-2	CSARDDRVAAGELFF	TGCAGTGCTAGAGATGACAGGGTGGCGGCCGGGGAGCTGTTTTTT
many	13	TRBD1	TRBV2	TRBJ1-2	CASSRTGSYGYTF	TGTGCCAGCAGTCGGACAGGGTCCTATGGCTACACCTTC
few	16	TRBD1	TRBV2	TRBJ1-2	CASSDGTGGARYGYTF	TGTGCCAGCAGTGATGGGACAGGGGGCGCTAGGTATGGCTACACCTTC
many	15	-	TRBV3-1	TRBJ1-1	CASSQDRWGYTEAFF	TGTGCCAGCAGCCAAGACCGGTGGGGGTATACTGAAGCTTTCTTT
-	15	TRBD1	TRBV6-5	TRBJ2-7	CASSYGTATSYEQYF	TGTGCCAGCAGTTACGGGACAGCAACCTCCTACGAGCAGTACTTC
many	14	-	TRBV4-3	TRBJ1-1	CASSQVPANTEAFF	TGCGCCAGCAGCCAAGTCCCAGCCAACACTGAAGCTTTCTTT
-	13	-	TRBV20-1	TRBJ2-7	CSARDEGTYEQYF	TGCAGTGCTAGAGATGAGGGGACCTACGAGCAGTACTTC
few	15	TRBD2	TRBV20-1	TRBJ2-7	CSARDLTSVIYEQYF	TGCAGTGCTAGAGATCTAACTAGCGTGATCTACGAGCAGTACTTC
few	14	TRBD2	TRBV7-3	TRBJ2-2	CASSLKRGEGELFF	TGTGCCAGCAGCTTAAAGCGGGGAGAGGGGGAGCTGTTTTTT
few	14	-	TRBV19	TRBJ1-1	CASRILGVNTEAFF	TGTGCCAGTAGAATTCTAGGGGTAAACACTGAAGCTTTCTTT
few	13	TRBD1	TRBV7-2	TRBJ1-1	CASRIQGGWKAFF	TGTGCCAGCAGAATACAGGGGGGCTGGAAAGCTTTCTTT
few	15	-	TRBV5-1	TRBJ2-3	CASSPEPVSTDTQYF	TGCGCCAGCAGCCCGGAACCGGTTAGCACAGATACGCAGTATTTT
few	15	TRBD1	TRBV5-5	TRBJ1-5	CASSLKDRPNQPQHF	TGTGCCAGCAGTTTAAAGGACAGGCCGAATCAGCCCCAGCATTTT
many	14	TRBD1	TRBV4-1	TRBJ1-1	CASSQVEQGGVAFF	TGCGCCAGCAGCCAAGTAGAACAGGGGGGAGTAGCTTTCTTT
many	16	-	TRBV11-2	TRBJ2-5	CASSFLTRRLQETQYF	TGTGCCAGCAGCTTCCTGACCAGAAGACTTCAAGAGACCCAGTACTTC
many	13	-	TRBV30	TRBJ2-3	CAWSVYGGNTQYF	TGTGCCTGGAGTGTGTACGGGGGAAATACGCAGTATTTT